The 10 T cell receptor beta chains below come from one sample, sequenced in a study of T cell changes during pregnancy in multiple sclerosis. Only in-frame clones appear in the TCRdb table, and some are missing; sequencing was by immunoSEQ multiplex PCR. This sample has 60,000 to 75,000 clones, with about 92% found just once. The sample was peripheral blood, taken after pregnancy. Receptor source: a female donor with multiple sclerosis, enrolled in a pregnancy study.

This chain connects TRBV2 to TRBJ2-7; D gene unclear. Germline CDR1 reads SNHLY; CDR2 reads FYNNEI. The CDR3 is made up of 14 amino acids. V lost 4 bases, J lost 3 bases, and 13 bases lay in between. CDR3 in amino acids: CASSGANSIYEQYF. As DNA, the CDR3 is TGTGCCAGCAGTGGGGCGAACAGTATCTACGAGCAGTACTTC.

In the case of this clone: One end of the junction fails to match germline, which may point to a read error. The chain couples TRBV19 to TRBJ1-4; 7 bases line up with TRBD1. This CDR3 is 16 amino acids long. The V gene's germline CDR1 is LNHDA and CDR2 SQIVND (reference sequence). This CDR3 is CASSIEQGRGYEKLFF. The CDR3 coding sequence is TGTGCCAGTAGCATAGAACAGGGGCGAGGGTATGAAAAACTGTTTTTT.

The gene calls are TRBV5-6 and TRBJ1-4; unclear D gene. This CDR3 is built from 14 residues. The ends were cut back, 4 bases at V and 4 bases at J, with 11 bases in the middle. Germline V gives CDR1 SGHDT, CDR2 YYEEEE. This chain's CDR3 is CASSARGFNEKLFF. As DNA, the CDR3 is TGTGCCAGCAGCGCGCGGGGTTTTAATGAAAAACTGTTTTTT. Filled out from reference TRBV5-6 and TRBJ1-4, the complete variable domain reads DAGVTQSPTHLIKTRGQQVTLRCSPKSGHDTVSWYQQALGQGPQFIFQYYEEEERQRGNFPDRFSGHQFPNYSSELNVNALLLGDSALYLCASSARGFNEKLFFGSGTQLSVL.

The J gene is TRBJ2-7, the V gene TRBV5-4, with 7 nucleotides matching TRBD2. J lost 7 bases, V lost 2 bases, and 9 bases had no gene match. The CDR3 runs to 14 residues. Per the germline V gene, CDR1 is SGHNT and CDR2 is YYREEE (reference sequence). CDR3 residues: CASSFRREFREQYF. The CDR3 DNA sequence: TGTGCCAGCAGCTTTCGGCGGGAGTTCAGGGAGCAGTACTTC.

This clone appeared once. This rearrangement joins TRBV29-1 to TRBJ2-5, with TRBD2 matching over 11 bases. Germline lookup yields CDR1 SQVTM and CDR2 ANQGSEA. The CDR3 extends over 14 amino acids. V dropped 6 bases and J dropped 3; count of bases not matched to a gene: 6. The CDR3 nucleotides read TGCAGCGTGGATGGACTAGCGGGTAAAGAGACCCAGTACTTC. It translates to CSVDGLAGKETQYF.

The chain is built from TRBV28 and TRBJ1-1, with 8 nucleotides matching TRBD1. This CDR3 spans 14 amino acids. The V gene's germline CDR1 is MDHEN and CDR2 SYDVKM. Trimming took 8 bases from V and 1 from J; bases not matched to a gene: 6. Written as DNA, the CDR3 is TGTGCCAGCGGGATCGACAGGGGGAACACTGAAGCTTTCTTT. Encoded protein: CASGIDRGNTEAFF.

This chain links TRBV6-5 with TRBJ1-2; D is unresolved. V shed 0 bases and J shed 9 bases, with 14 bases lying between them. Germline values: CDR1 MNHEY, CDR2 SVGAGI. This CDR3 has 14 residues. The CDR3, as DNA: TGTGCCAGCAGTTACTCGGAGGCGCGGAGGAGCTACACCTTC. Encoded protein: CASSYSEARRSYTF.

This sequence joins TRBV27 and TRBJ1-2; 8 bases are shared with TRBD1. CDR3 size: 15 residues. CDR1 and CDR2 (germline): MNHEY, SMNVEV (reference sequence). V lost 0 bases to trimming and J lost 4 bases; unmatched junction nucleotides: 4. CDR3 in amino acids: CASSLSGQALYGYTF. As DNA, the CDR3 is TGTGCCAGCAGTTTATCGGGACAGGCGCTCTATGGCTACACCTTC.

V and J are TRBV27 and TRBJ1-2; a possible D gene is TRBD1 (5 bases). Trimming removed 5 bases from V and 2 bases from J, with 12 bases in between. This CDR3 is 14 amino acids long. The V gene's germline CDR1 is MNHEY and CDR2 SMNVEV (reference sequence). CDR3: CASSLRQTNYGYTF. The CDR3 bases are TGTGCCAGCAGTCTCAGACAGACGAACTATGGCTACACCTTC.

The V and J genes are TRBV7-2 and TRBJ1-1, with 7 bases fitting TRBD1. The V gene end was trimmed by 6 bases and the J gene end by 1 base; junction bases not matched to a gene: 2. The CDR3 has 13 amino acids. The germline gives CDR1 SGHTA, CDR2 FQGNSA. This CDR3 reads CASSRQGNTEAFF. The CDR3 region has the DNA TGTGCCAGCAGTCGACAGGGGAACACTGAAGCTTTCTTT.